This T cell receptor (beta chain) came from a study of blood T cell repertoires in COVID-19. Germline trimming cut 6 bases from V and 6 bases from J; bases unmatched to any gene: 10. This CDR3 contains 15 residues. CDR1 MNHEY and CDR2 SMNVEV come from the germline V gene (reference sequence). Per the original methods: Amplification with reference gene primers provided the estimates of nucleated cell counts. Assay used: immunoSEQ multiplex PCR; TCRdb lists only in-frame clones, some missing. D and trimming were read from the DNA, whereas the V and J calls and clone size are those reported in that table. The data contain about 160,000 clones, about 87% of them singletons. Seattle participants joined during active infection and were tracked over time.

This clonotype was obtained from a woman aged 70-85 years with COVID-19, enrolled during active disease. The V call is TRBV27, the J call TRBJ1-1, with 10 bases identical to TRBD1. The sequencing sample was made of peripheral blood. CDR3 DNA: TGTGCCAGCAGCCCCTGGACAGGGGGGATCCCTGAAGCTTTCTTT. It translates to CASSPWTGGIPEAFF.